A single sample gave rise to the 11 T cell receptor beta chains below, sequenced in a study of glioma-infiltrating T cells. Amplification of TCR alpha and beta CDR3 regions from RNA used iRepertoire nested multiplex PCR. TCRdb independently ran MiXCR on the multiplex PCR reads; one entry per CDR3 protein. This sample has over 120,000 distinct CDR3 sequences, with about two fifths found just once. The material sequenced was glioma tissue, nonneoplastic brain tissue, or PBMCs (not recorded which). The receptors stem from a human donor with low-grade glioma or glioblastoma, undergoing nonglioma brain surgery, or in good health (not recorded which).

On this clonotype itself: One end of the junction is discordant with germline, which a read error may explain. V gene TRBV12-3 or TRBV12-4 combines with J gene TRBJ1-5; D gene ambiguous. The CDR3 totals 14 residues. CDR3 DNA: TGTGCCAGCAGTCTTCGGACCGTTAATCAGCCCCAGGATTTT. This sequence encodes CASSLRTVNQPQDF.

Notes on this clonotype: A read error may be the cause here, since a much bigger clone is one base away. The V call is TRBV2, the J call TRBJ2-3; D perhaps matches TRBD1 (5 bases). CDR1 and CDR2 from the germline V gene are SNHLY and FYNNEI. The CDR3 has 13 residues. CDR3 protein: CAISDGGTGTQYF. Here the CDR3 DNA reads TGTGCCATCAGTGATGGCGGCACAGGTACGCAGTATTTT.

The chain combines TRBV20-1 with TRBJ2-3; no reliable D call. This CDR3 spans 13 amino acids. Germline loops: CDR1 DFQATT, CDR2 SNEGSKA (reference sequence). The V and J ends lost 3 bases and 7 bases respectively, with 14 bases between them. CDR3 DNA: TGCAGTGCTAGCGTGGACGCTACAAATACGCAGTATTTT. Translated: CSASVDATNTQYF.

This chain links TRBV7-2 with TRBJ2-1; either TRBD1 or TRBD2 may fit D (6 bases each). This CDR3 comprises 15 residues. Trimming took off 1 base at V and 7 bases at J, with 14 bases between the two ends. Germline V gene lookup returns CDR1 SGHTA and CDR2 FQGNSA. The CDR3 loop reads CASSLDRGVGNEQFF. The CDR3 region has the DNA TGTGCCAGCAGCTTAGATAGGGGGGTGGGGAATGAGCAGTTCTTC.

This clonotype was seen only once. The junction and the germline gene differ at one end; a read error may be behind it. This rearrangement joins TRBV3-1 to TRBJ1-5, with D unclear. The CDR3 is 13 residues long. The germline V gene encodes CDR1 LGHDT and CDR2 YNNKEL (reference sequence). The DNA for the CDR3 is TGTGCCTGCAGCCAAAGTCCCTCACAGCCCCAGCATTTT. Protein: CACSQSPSQPQHF.

This chain connects TRBV18 to TRBJ1-4; 9 bases line up with TRBD1. Unmatched junction bases numbered 7, after V lost 0 bases and J lost 8 bases. The CDR3 has 16 residues. The germline V gene encodes CDR1 KGHSH and CDR2 LQKENI. DNA for the CDR3: TGTGCCAGCTCACCACCGTCACAGGGGGCAAACGAAAAACTGTTTTTT. It codes for CASSPPSQGANEKLFF.

For this clonotype: A much larger clone is a single base away; this may be a read error. The chain links TRBV2 to TRBJ1-1; D is unresolved. The CDR3 covers 13 residues. V lost 3 bases and J 4 bases, leaving 9 bases between the germline ends. Per the germline V gene, CDR1 is SNHLY and CDR2 is FYNNEI. The CDR3 DNA is TGTGCCAGCAGTGAGGTCAAGTCCACTGAAGCTTTCTTT. It yields the protein CASSEVKSTEAFF.

This clonotype was observed a handful of times. The chain is built from TRBV20-1 and TRBJ2-5; 8 bases fit TRBD2. Germline CDR1 DFQATT, CDR2 SNEGSKA (reference sequence). This CDR3 is built from 14 residues. V gave up 5 bases and J gave up 4 bases; unmatched junction bases: 9. CDR3 sequence: CSASPGLVPETQYF. DNA for the CDR3: TGCAGTGCTTCTCCGGGACTAGTCCCAGAGACCCAGTACTTC.

The gene calls are TRBV5-4 and TRBJ1-1; D is unclear. V lost 2 bases and J 0 bases, leaving 8 bases between the germline ends. The CDR3 has 14 amino acids. The germline CDR1 and CDR2 sequences are SGHNT and YYREEE (reference sequence). The CDR3 reads CASSFGRLNTEAFF. The CDR3 DNA sequence: TGTGCCAGCAGCTTTGGCAGACTGAACACTGAAGCTTTCTTT.

This clonotype has a count of ten or more. This chain links TRBV28 with TRBJ1-1; TRBD1 aligns across 9 bases. The CDR3 runs to 13 residues. Germline V gives CDR1 MDHEN, CDR2 SYDVKM. J lost 5 bases, V lost 5 bases, and 3 bases had no gene match. The CDR3 sequence is CASSQGTGTEAFF. The CDR3 DNA reads as TGTGCCAGCAGTCAAGGGACAGGGACTGAAGCTTTCTTT.

Concerning this clonotype itself: At one end the junction does not follow the germline gene, possibly because of a read error. V usage is TRBV20-1 and J usage is TRBJ1-2; 9 bases are shared with TRBD1. The length of the CDR3 is 15 residues. CDR1 is DFQATT, CDR2 SNEGSKA, per germline (reference sequence). The CDR3, as DNA: TGCAGTGCTAGAAGGACAGGGGATTTTAACTATGGCTATATCTTC. Its protein is CSARRTGDFNYGYIF.